The rows below give T cell receptor beta chains drawn from one sample of a study of OX40 agonist ivuxolimab in advanced cancers. Assay: immunoSEQ multiplex PCR; the TCRdb copy retains only in-frame clones and omits some. In the table there are 80,000 to 95,000 clones, about 91% of which are singletons. Sequencing was performed on CD4+ or CD8+ T cells sorted from blood, taken in a trial of the OX40 agonist ivuxolimab. The origin of the receptors is an adult with an advanced solid tumor such as melanoma, head and neck, liver or kidney cancer. Each CDR3 is given with its conserved first and last residue. The D gene is left open where the match is weak. Clone size is shown for a subset of rows, as once, few, many or a class of expanded clone.

d_gene: -; v_gene: TRBV18; len: 14; j_gene: TRBJ1-1; abundance: -; CDR3nt: TGTGCCAGCTCACCGCGGGGCGCGGACACTGAAGCTTTCTTT; CDR3aa: CASSPRGADTEAFF
d_gene: TRBD1; v_gene: TRBV11-3; len: 14; j_gene: TRBJ2-2; abundance: -; CDR3nt: TGTGCCAGCAGCAATCAGGGGGACACCGGGGAGCTGTTTTTT; CDR3aa: CASSNQGDTGELFF
d_gene: TRBD2; v_gene: TRBV30; len: 14; j_gene: TRBJ2-3; abundance: -; CDR3nt: TGTGCCTCACGACTAGCGGGGGGTCTGGATACGCAGTATTTT; CDR3aa: CASRLAGGLDTQYF
d_gene: -; v_gene: TRBV6-5; len: 14; j_gene: TRBJ2-3; abundance: -; CDR3nt: TGTGCCAGCAGCTCTACAGGTTTCACAGATACGCAGTATTTT; CDR3aa: CASSSTGFTDTQYF
d_gene: TRBD1; v_gene: TRBV5-4; len: 14; j_gene: TRBJ1-2; abundance: once; CDR3nt: TGTGCCAGCAGCTTAACAGGGGTTAACTATGGCTACACCTTC; CDR3aa: CASSLTGVNYGYTF
d_gene: -; v_gene: TRBV20-1; len: 11; j_gene: TRBJ2-5; abundance: -; CDR3nt: TGCAGTGCCTCCGGCCAAGAGACCCGGTACTTC; CDR3aa: CSASGQETRYF
d_gene: -; v_gene: TRBV15; len: 14; j_gene: TRBJ1-4; abundance: -; CDR3nt: TGTGCCACCAGCAGAGATCTGGAGGGGAAAAAACTGTTTTTT; CDR3aa: CATSRDLEGKKLFF
d_gene: -; v_gene: TRBV4-1; len: 18; j_gene: TRBJ2-2; abundance: -; CDR3nt: TGCGCCAGCAGCCCTTCGATTGGGCATCCATCCAACACCGGGGAGCTGTTTTTT; CDR3aa: CASSPSIGHPSNTGELFF
d_gene: TRBD1; v_gene: TRBV5-4; len: 16; j_gene: TRBJ2-7; abundance: -; CDR3nt: TGTGCCAGCAGCCTGGATAAGGGGACAGGGGATTACGAGCAGTACTTC; CDR3aa: CASSLDKGTGDYEQYF
d_gene: -; v_gene: TRBV5-1; len: 15; j_gene: TRBJ2-5; abundance: -; CDR3nt: TGCGCCAGCAGCTTGGTTGGGACTTTCCAAGAGACCCAGTACTTC; CDR3aa: CASSLVGTFQETQYF
d_gene: -; v_gene: TRBV9; len: 15; j_gene: TRBJ2-3; abundance: once; CDR3nt: TGTGCCAGCAGCGTAGAGGCGGGGTTGGCAGATACGCAGTATTTT; CDR3aa: CASSVEAGLADTQYF
d_gene: -; v_gene: TRBV10-3; len: 14; j_gene: TRBJ1-2; abundance: -; CDR3nt: TGTGCCATCAGTGAGTCGGCCGGGAGTTATGGCTACACCTTC; CDR3aa: CAISESAGSYGYTF
d_gene: -; v_gene: TRBV9; len: 14; j_gene: TRBJ2-2; abundance: -; CDR3nt: TGTGCCAGCAGCGCAGCCAGAGGGCCCGGGGAGCTGTTTTTT; CDR3aa: CASSAARGPGELFF
d_gene: -; v_gene: TRBV6-1; len: 12; j_gene: TRBJ2-3; abundance: -; CDR3nt: TGTGCCAGCAGTGAAGCGCAAAATACGCAGTATTTT; CDR3aa: CASSEAQNTQYF
d_gene: TRBD1; v_gene: TRBV19; len: 13; j_gene: TRBJ1-6; abundance: -; CDR3nt: TGTGCCAGTAGTACCAACAGGGGGTCACCCCTCCACTTT; CDR3aa: CASSTNRGSPLHF
d_gene: TRBD2; v_gene: TRBV6-5; len: 16; j_gene: TRBJ2-7; abundance: -; CDR3nt: TGTGCCAGCAGTTACGCGGGACTAGCGGAGCCCTACGAGCAGTACTTC; CDR3aa: CASSYAGLAEPYEQYF
d_gene: -; v_gene: TRBV5-6; len: 14; j_gene: TRBJ2-5; abundance: -; CDR3nt: TGTGCCAGCAGCTTGATCGCCAGGGAAGAGACCCAGTACTTC; CDR3aa: CASSLIAREETQYF
d_gene: -; v_gene: TRBV4-1; len: 18; j_gene: TRBJ2-1; abundance: -; CDR3nt: TGCGCCAGCAGCCAACTTCCGTCTGGGGGACCCTCCTACAATGAGCAGTTCTTC; CDR3aa: CASSQLPSGGPSYNEQFF
d_gene: -; v_gene: TRBV21-1; len: 13; j_gene: TRBJ2-5; abundance: -; CDR3nt: TGTGCCAGCAGCCGGGGGGTCGGAGAGACCCAGTACTTC; CDR3aa: CASSRGVGETQYF
d_gene: -; v_gene: TRBV7-2; len: 16; j_gene: TRBJ1-1; abundance: -; CDR3nt: TGTGCCAGCAGCTTAGCGCTTGGCAGGGCGAACACTGAAGCTTTCTTT; CDR3aa: CASSLALGRANTEAFF
d_gene: -; v_gene: TRBV10-3; len: 15; j_gene: TRBJ1-1; abundance: -; CDR3nt: TGTGCCATCAGTGAGTCCGGGGCGCCGGACACTGAAGCTTTCTTT; CDR3aa: CAISESGAPDTEAFF
d_gene: -; v_gene: TRBV18; len: 14; j_gene: TRBJ2-5; abundance: -; CDR3nt: TGTGCCAGCTCACAGGGACCAGCCCAAGAGACCCAGTACTTC; CDR3aa: CASSQGPAQETQYF
d_gene: -; v_gene: TRBV30; len: 13; j_gene: TRBJ1-5; abundance: -; CDR3nt: TGTGCCTGGAGTACACAGGCGAATCAGCCCCAGCATTTT; CDR3aa: CAWSTQANQPQHF
d_gene: -; v_gene: TRBV15; len: 16; j_gene: TRBJ2-3; abundance: -; CDR3nt: TGTGCCACCAGCTCCCGGGCCAATTCCAGGGCAGATACGCAGTATTTT; CDR3aa: CATSSRANSRADTQYF
d_gene: TRBD2; v_gene: TRBV7-6; len: 16; j_gene: TRBJ2-7; abundance: -; CDR3nt: TGTGCCAGCAGCTTAGGGACTAGCGGGGGGGCAGGTGAGCAGTACTTC; CDR3aa: CASSLGTSGGAGEQYF
d_gene: -; v_gene: TRBV9; len: 14; j_gene: TRBJ1-1; abundance: -; CDR3nt: TGTGCCAGCAGCGCGGGGGTTGGGGACACTGAAGCTTTCTTT; CDR3aa: CASSAGVGDTEAFF
d_gene: -; v_gene: TRBV19; len: 13; j_gene: TRBJ1-4; abundance: -; CDR3nt: TGTGCCACCACAGGGCAGGGGCATGAAAAACTGTTTTTT; CDR3aa: CATTGQGHEKLFF
d_gene: -; v_gene: TRBV13; len: 15; j_gene: TRBJ2-7; abundance: -; CDR3nt: TGTGCCAGCAGCTTAGTTGGGGGGAAGAAGTACGAGCAGTACTTC; CDR3aa: CASSLVGGKKYEQYF
d_gene: -; v_gene: TRBV18; len: 15; j_gene: TRBJ2-2; abundance: -; CDR3nt: TGTGCCAGCTCACAACAACAGGGAATCACCGGGGAGCTGTTTTTT; CDR3aa: CASSQQQGITGELFF
d_gene: -; v_gene: TRBV7-3; len: 15; j_gene: TRBJ2-7; abundance: -; CDR3nt: TGTGCCAGCAGCCTCTTAGGGACAAACCCCGGGGAGCAGTACTTC; CDR3aa: CASSLLGTNPGEQYF
d_gene: -; v_gene: TRBV5-3; len: 15; j_gene: TRBJ2-3; abundance: -; CDR3nt: TGTGCCAGAAGCACAGACTTAAGAGGCACAGATACGCAGTATTTT; CDR3aa: CARSTDLRGTDTQYF
d_gene: -; v_gene: TRBV6-5; len: 13; j_gene: TRBJ1-5; abundance: once; CDR3nt: TGTGCCAGCAGTGACCATCAGGATCAGCCCCAGCATTTT; CDR3aa: CASSDHQDQPQHF
d_gene: TRBD1; v_gene: TRBV7-8; len: 14; j_gene: TRBJ1-2; abundance: -; CDR3nt: TGTGCCAGCAGTTTTACAGGGGGCTTGTATGGCTACACCTTC; CDR3aa: CASSFTGGLYGYTF
d_gene: -; v_gene: TRBV5-4; len: 16; j_gene: TRBJ1-3; abundance: -; CDR3nt: TGTGCCAGCAGCGCCGGGACACAAATGACTGGAAACACCATATATTTT; CDR3aa: CASSAGTQMTGNTIYF
d_gene: TRBD2; v_gene: TRBV7-8; len: 16; j_gene: TRBJ2-7; abundance: -; CDR3nt: TGTGCCAGCAGCAGAGCTAGCGGGAGCTCCACCTACGAGCAGTACTTC; CDR3aa: CASSRASGSSTYEQYF
d_gene: -; v_gene: TRBV18; len: 15; j_gene: TRBJ1-2; abundance: -; CDR3nt: TGTGCCAGCTCACCTACTCAGGACACTCTCTATGGCTACACCTTC; CDR3aa: CASSPTQDTLYGYTF
d_gene: -; v_gene: TRBV5-1; len: 13; j_gene: TRBJ1-1; abundance: -; CDR3nt: TGCGCCAGCAGCTTCGACAGGAACACTGAAGCTTTCTTT; CDR3aa: CASSFDRNTEAFF
d_gene: TRBD1; v_gene: TRBV5-1; len: 15; j_gene: TRBJ1-2; abundance: -; CDR3nt: TGCGCCAGCAGCTTGGGACAGGGGGCCCTATATGGCTACACCTTC; CDR3aa: CASSLGQGALYGYTF
d_gene: -; v_gene: TRBV5-8; len: 17; j_gene: TRBJ2-7; abundance: -; CDR3nt: TGTGCCAGCTTTTGGCCAGGGATCCCCTCTTTCTCCTACGAGCAGTACTTC; CDR3aa: CASFWPGIPSFSYEQYF
d_gene: -; v_gene: TRBV30; len: 15; j_gene: TRBJ1-4; abundance: -; CDR3nt: TGTGCCTGGAGTGCCGGGGGGACCGGCGGGGAAAAACTGTTTTTT; CDR3aa: CAWSAGGTGGEKLFF
d_gene: -; v_gene: TRBV7-9; len: 13; j_gene: TRBJ1-2; abundance: -; CDR3nt: TGTGCCAGCAGCTTAGTAAATCTTTATGGCTACACCTTC; CDR3aa: CASSLVNLYGYTF
d_gene: TRBD2; v_gene: TRBV15; len: 19; j_gene: TRBJ2-4; abundance: -; CDR3nt: TGTGCCACCAGCAGATCCGGGACTAGCGGCCCTATGGCCAAAAACATTCAGTACTTC; CDR3aa: CATSRSGTSGPMAKNIQYF
d_gene: TRBD2; v_gene: TRBV10-1; len: 16; j_gene: TRBJ2-7; abundance: -; CDR3nt: TGCGCCAGCAGTGAGCCGGGGAGCGGGAGTAGGAACGAGCAGTACTTC; CDR3aa: CASSEPGSGSRNEQYF
d_gene: TRBD2; v_gene: TRBV6-5; len: 15; j_gene: TRBJ2-5; abundance: few; CDR3nt: TGTGCCAGCAGTTACTCCCGGCTAGCGGAAGAGACCCAGTACTTC; CDR3aa: CASSYSRLAEETQYF
d_gene: -; v_gene: TRBV18; len: 15; j_gene: TRBJ1-2; abundance: -; CDR3nt: TGTGCCAGCTCACCGGTGGCAGCAACTAACTATGGCTACACCTTC; CDR3aa: CASSPVAATNYGYTF
d_gene: -; v_gene: TRBV4-1; len: 13; j_gene: TRBJ1-4; abundance: -; CDR3nt: TGCGCCAGCAGCCAAGATTCTGGTGAAAAACTGTTTTTT; CDR3aa: CASSQDSGEKLFF